The clone carrying this TCR beta chain was seen just once. The sample belongs to a study of T cell clones after liver transplantation. Profiled with immunoSEQ multiplex PCR; TCRdb holds only in-frame clones, not every one. The sample comprises nearly 55,000 clones, roughly 83% of which are singletons, and about 8.5% rests with the top ten. The CDR3 loop spans 15 amino acids. CDR1 MNHEY and CDR2 SMNVEV come from the germline V gene (reference sequence). Trimming shortened V by 3 bases and J by 5 bases, and 16 bases separated the two germline ends. The J gene is TRBJ1-1, the V gene TRBV27, with a weak D call TRBD1 (5 bases). This TCR derives from a human donor who received a liver transplant. Here the sequenced sample was CD4+ T cells from blood, taken before liver transplant. CDR3 bases: TGTGCCAGCAGTTTTATAGGGGTGGGGGGAACTGAAGCTTTCTTT. Translating it yields CASSFIGVGGTEAFF.